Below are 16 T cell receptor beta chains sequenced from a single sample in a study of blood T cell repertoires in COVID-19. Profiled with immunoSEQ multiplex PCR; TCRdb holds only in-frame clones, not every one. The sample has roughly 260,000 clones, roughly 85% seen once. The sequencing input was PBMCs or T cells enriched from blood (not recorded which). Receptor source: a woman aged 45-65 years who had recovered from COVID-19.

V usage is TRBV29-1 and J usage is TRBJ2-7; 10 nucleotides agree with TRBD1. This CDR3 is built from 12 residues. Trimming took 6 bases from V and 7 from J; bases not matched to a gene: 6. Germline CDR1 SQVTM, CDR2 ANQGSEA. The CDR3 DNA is TGCAGCGTGGGACAGGGGACGAGGGAGCAGTACTTC. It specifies CSVGQGTREQYF.

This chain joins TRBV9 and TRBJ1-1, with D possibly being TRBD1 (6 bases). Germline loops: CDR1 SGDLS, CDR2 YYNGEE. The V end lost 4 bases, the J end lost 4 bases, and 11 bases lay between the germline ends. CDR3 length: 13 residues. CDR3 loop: CASSSGAGTEAFF. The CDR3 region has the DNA TGTGCCAGCAGCTCAGGGGCGGGCACTGAAGCTTTCTTT.

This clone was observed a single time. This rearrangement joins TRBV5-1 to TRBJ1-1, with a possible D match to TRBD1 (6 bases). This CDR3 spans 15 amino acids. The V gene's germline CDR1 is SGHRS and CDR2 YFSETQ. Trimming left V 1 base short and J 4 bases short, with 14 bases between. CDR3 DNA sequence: TGCGCCAGCAGCTTGACCTCTCGGGGGGCCACTGAAGCTTTCTTT. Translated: CASSLTSRGATEAFF. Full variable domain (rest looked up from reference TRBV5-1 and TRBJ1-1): KAGVTQTPRYLIKTRGQQVTLSCSPISGHRSVSWYQQTPGQGLQFLFEYFSETQRNKGNFPGRFSGRQFSNSRSEMNVSTLELGDSALYLCASSLTSRGATEAFFGQGTRLTVV.

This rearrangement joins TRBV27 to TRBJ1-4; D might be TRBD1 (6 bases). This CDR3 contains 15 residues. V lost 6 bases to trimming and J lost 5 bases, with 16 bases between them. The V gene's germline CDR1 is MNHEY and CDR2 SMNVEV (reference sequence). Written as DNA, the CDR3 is TGTGCCAGCAGCGGGTCGGGCAGGGGAAATGAAAAACTGTTTTTT. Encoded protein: CASSGSGRGNEKLFF.

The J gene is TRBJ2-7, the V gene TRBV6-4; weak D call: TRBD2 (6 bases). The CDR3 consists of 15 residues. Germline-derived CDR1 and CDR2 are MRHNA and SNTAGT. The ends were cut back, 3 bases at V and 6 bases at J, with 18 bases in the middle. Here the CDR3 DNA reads TGTGCCAGCAGTGAAGAACGGGAGTGTCTGTGCGAGCAGTACTTC. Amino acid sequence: CASSEERECLCEQYF.

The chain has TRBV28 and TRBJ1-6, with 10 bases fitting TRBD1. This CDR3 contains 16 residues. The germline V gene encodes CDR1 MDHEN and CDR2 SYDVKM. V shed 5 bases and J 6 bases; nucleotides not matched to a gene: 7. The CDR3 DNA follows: TGTGCCAGCAGTCAAAGGACAGGGGGAGGTAATTCACCCCTCCACTTT. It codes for CASSQRTGGGNSPLHF.

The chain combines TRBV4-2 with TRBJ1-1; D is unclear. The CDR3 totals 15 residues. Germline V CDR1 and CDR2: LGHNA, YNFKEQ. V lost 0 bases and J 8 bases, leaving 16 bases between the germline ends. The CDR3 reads CASSQELLASGEAFF. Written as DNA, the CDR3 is TGTGCCAGCAGCCAAGAACTTCTAGCTTCAGGAGAAGCTTTCTTT.

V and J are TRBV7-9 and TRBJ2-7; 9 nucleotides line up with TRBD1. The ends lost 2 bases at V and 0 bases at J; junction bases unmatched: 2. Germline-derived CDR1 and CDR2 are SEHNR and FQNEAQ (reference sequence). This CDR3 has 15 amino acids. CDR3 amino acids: CASSLRDRVSYEQYF. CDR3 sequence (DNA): TGTGCCAGCAGCTTAAGGGACAGGGTCTCCTACGAGCAGTACTTC. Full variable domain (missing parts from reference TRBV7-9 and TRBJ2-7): DTGVSQNPRHKITKRGQNVTFRCDPISEHNRLYWYRQTLGQGPEFLTYFQNEAQLEKSRLLSDRFSAERPKGSFSTLEIQRTEQGDSAMYLCASSLRDRVSYEQYFGPGTRLTVT.

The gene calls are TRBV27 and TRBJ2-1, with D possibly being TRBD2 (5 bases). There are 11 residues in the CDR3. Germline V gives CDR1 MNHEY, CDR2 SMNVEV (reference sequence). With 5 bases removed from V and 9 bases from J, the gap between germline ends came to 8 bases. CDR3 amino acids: CASSEGTEQFF. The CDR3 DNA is TGTGCCAGCAGTGAGGGTACTGAGCAGTTCTTC.

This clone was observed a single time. CDR3 residues: CASSPRRGSDTEAFF. As DNA, the CDR3 is TGTGCCAGCTCACCACGGCGAGGTTCGGACACTGAAGCTTTCTTT. The chain has TRBV18 and TRBJ1-1; no clear D gene. The CDR3 has 15 amino acids. Per germline, CDR1 KGHSH and CDR2 LQKENI. Between the trimmed V and J ends, which lost 1 base and 3 bases, there was a span of 12 bases.

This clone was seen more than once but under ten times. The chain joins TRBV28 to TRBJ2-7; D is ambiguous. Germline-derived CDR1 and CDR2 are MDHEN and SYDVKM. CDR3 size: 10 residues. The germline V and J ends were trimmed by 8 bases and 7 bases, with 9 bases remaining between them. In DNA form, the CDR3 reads TGTGCCAGCGGTAACGGGGAGCAGTACTTC. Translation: CASGNGEQYF.

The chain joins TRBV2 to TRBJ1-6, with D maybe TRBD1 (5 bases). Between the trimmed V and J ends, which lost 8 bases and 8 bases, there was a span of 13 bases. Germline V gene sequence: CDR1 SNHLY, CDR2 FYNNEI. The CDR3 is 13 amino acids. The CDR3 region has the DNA TGTGCCAGCGGTTCAGGGATTGATTCACCCCTCCACTTT. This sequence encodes CASGSGIDSPLHF.

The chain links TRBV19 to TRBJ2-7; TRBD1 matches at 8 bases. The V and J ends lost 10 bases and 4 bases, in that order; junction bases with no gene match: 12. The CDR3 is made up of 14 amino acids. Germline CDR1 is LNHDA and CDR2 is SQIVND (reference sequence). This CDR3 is CATSKTGEGYEQYF. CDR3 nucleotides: TGTGCCACCTCAAAGACAGGGGAAGGGTACGAGCAGTACTTC.

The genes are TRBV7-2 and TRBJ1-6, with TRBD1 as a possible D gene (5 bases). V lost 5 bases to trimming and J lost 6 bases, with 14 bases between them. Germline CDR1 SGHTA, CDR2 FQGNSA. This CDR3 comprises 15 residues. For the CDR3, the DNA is TGTGCCAGCAGCCTAGAATCGACAGCTAATTCACCCCTCCACTTT. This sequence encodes CASSLESTANSPLHF.

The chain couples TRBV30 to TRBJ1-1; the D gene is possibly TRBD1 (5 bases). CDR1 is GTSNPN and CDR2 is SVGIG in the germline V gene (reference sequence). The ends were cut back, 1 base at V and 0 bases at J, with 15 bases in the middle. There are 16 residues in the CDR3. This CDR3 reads CAWSAPGGWVNTEAFF. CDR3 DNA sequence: TGTGCCTGGAGTGCCCCGGGGGGGTGGGTGAACACTGAAGCTTTCTTT.

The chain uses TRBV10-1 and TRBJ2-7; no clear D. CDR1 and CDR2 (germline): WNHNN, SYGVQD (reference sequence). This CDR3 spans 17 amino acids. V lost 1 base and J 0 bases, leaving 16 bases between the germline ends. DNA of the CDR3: TGCGCCAGCAGTGAGTACTTTTGGGCCGATCCCTCCTACGAGCAGTACTTC. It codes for CASSEYFWADPSYEQYF.